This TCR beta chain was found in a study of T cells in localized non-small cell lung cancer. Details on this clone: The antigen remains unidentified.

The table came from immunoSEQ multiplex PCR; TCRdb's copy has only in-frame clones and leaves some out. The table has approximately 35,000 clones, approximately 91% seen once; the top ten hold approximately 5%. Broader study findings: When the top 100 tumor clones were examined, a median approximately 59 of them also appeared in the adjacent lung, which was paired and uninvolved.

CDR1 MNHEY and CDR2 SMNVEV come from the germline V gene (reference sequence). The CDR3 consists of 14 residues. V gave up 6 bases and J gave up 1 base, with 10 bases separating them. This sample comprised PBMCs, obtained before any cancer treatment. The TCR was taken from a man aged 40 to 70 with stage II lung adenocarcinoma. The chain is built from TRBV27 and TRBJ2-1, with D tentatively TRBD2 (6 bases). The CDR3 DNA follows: TGTGCCAGCAGCCGACTAGGGTCCTACAATGAGCAGTTCTTC. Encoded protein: CASSRLGSYNEQFF.